The clone carrying this T cell receptor beta chain was seen many times. Its antigen is unknown. This specimen comes from a study of T cell repertoires in cytomegalovirus infection. Findings and limits, study-wide: HLA-C-restricted, CMV-specific TCR beta clonotypes were dominant ex vivo.

The germline CDR1 and CDR2 sequences are SQVTM and ANQGSEA. CDR3 length: 13 residues. The V end was cut by 6 bases, the J end by 5 bases, with 14 bases between. One entry per CDR3 protein results from TCRdb running MiXCR on the reads. The sample carries around 100,000 distinct CDR3 sequences, about 9.5% recorded once. The clonotype comes from a human donor in good health (CMV status not recorded). Some clones in this sample may be carry-over from other donors' samples. Sequencing used PBMCs, sequenced either directly or after in vitro stimulation (not recorded which). The chain links TRBV29-1 to TRBJ1-5, with a weak D call TRBD1 (6 bases). The CDR3 sequence: CSVARGVDQPQHF. The DNA of the CDR3 is TGCAGCGTGGCGAGGGGGGTAGATCAGCCCCAGCATTTT. Together with reference TRBV29-1 and TRBJ1-5, the CDR3 gives the full variable domain: SAVISQKPSRDICQRGTSLTIQCQVDSQVTMMFWYRQQPGQSLTLIATANQGSEATYESGFVIDKFPISRPNLTFSTLTVSNMSPEDSSIYLCSVARGVDQPQHFGDGTRLSIL.